Following are 24 T cell receptor beta chains from one sample sequenced in a study of T cell responses to AZD1222 COVID-19 vaccine. Sequenced by immunoSEQ multiplex PCR; TCRdb stores in-frame clones only, minus some. The repertoire holds roughly 120,000 clones, with about 90% as singletons. The specimen was peripheral blood, collected on day 0 of AZD1222 vaccination. These TCRs come from an adult in good health.

The rearrangement joins TRBV30 to TRBJ2-5; a weak D match, TRBD2 (6 bases). Trimming shortened V by 5 bases and J by 5 bases, and 9 bases separated the two germline ends. The CDR3 length is 11 residues. The germline CDR1 and CDR2 sequences are GTSNPN and SVGIG (reference sequence). The CDR3 DNA reads TGTGCCTGGGCTAGCGCGGAGACCCAGTACTTC. Its translation is CAWASAETQYF.

This clone was observed a single time. The chain carries TRBV19 and TRBJ2-3, with D maybe TRBD2 (6 bases). Germline CDR1 is LNHDA and CDR2 is SQIVND (reference sequence). CDR3 length: 14 amino acids. V was pared by 8 bases and J by 2 bases, with 14 bases between. In DNA form, the CDR3 reads TGTGCCAGTTCGACTGCGGGGATCACAGATACGCAGTATTTT. Its translation: CASSTAGITDTQYF.

This CDR3 reads CASSQVGAGYNEQFF. The DNA of the CDR3 is TGTGCCAGCAGCCAAGTGGGGGCAGGTTACAATGAGCAGTTCTTC. This chain uses TRBV14 with TRBJ2-1; D perhaps matches TRBD1 (6 bases). The CDR3 spans 15 residues. Trimming took off 1 base at V and 4 bases at J, with 11 bases between the two ends. CDR1 and CDR2 (germline): SGHDN, FVKESK.

V is TRBV7-2 and J is TRBJ2-5, with D tentatively TRBD1 or TRBD2 (5 bases each). V was clipped by 4 bases and J by 14 bases, with 17 bases between them. The CDR3 runs 12 residues. Per the germline V gene, CDR1 is SGHTA and CDR2 is FQGNSA. CDR3 coding DNA: TGTGCCAGCAGCTCTAGCCGCCGGGGCCTCTACTTC. Encoded protein: CASSSSRRGLYF.

The chain uses TRBV19 and TRBJ1-1, with D hard to call. Per the germline V gene, CDR1 is LNHDA and CDR2 is SQIVND (reference sequence). Between the trimmed V and J ends, which lost 8 bases and 3 bases, there was a span of 13 bases. The CDR3 covers 13 residues. The CDR3 region is CASYGVGDTEAFF. CDR3 nucleotides: TGTGCCAGTTACGGGGTTGGGGACACTGAAGCTTTCTTT.

This clone appeared once. The chain recombines TRBV6-2 or TRBV6-3 with TRBJ1-5, with a possible D match to TRBD1 (5 bases). Germline assignment: CDR1 MNHEY and CDR2 SVGEGT. The CDR3 has 17 residues. V was shortened by 0 bases and J by 2 bases, with 14 bases between the two germline ends. The CDR3 here is CASSYSTRGVGNQPQHF. The DNA for the CDR3 is TGTGCCAGCAGTTACTCCACACGGGGCGTCGGCAATCAGCCCCAGCATTTT.

The rearrangement joins TRBV6-5 to TRBJ1-5, with TRBD1 matching over 8 bases. CDR1 and CDR2 (germline): MNHEY, SVGAGI. There are 14 residues in the CDR3. Trimming cost V 9 bases and J 7 bases; bases outside gene matches: 11. The CDR3 DNA reads TGTGCCAGTGCAAGGGGGACAGGTCGCCAGCCCCAGCATTTT. Its protein product is CASARGTGRQPQHF.

The rearrangement joins TRBV10-2 to TRBJ1-1; D remains unclear. V shed 4 bases and J shed 3 bases, with 6 bases lying between them. Germline V gene lookup returns CDR1 WSHSY and CDR2 SAAADI. This CDR3 has 12 amino acids. CDR3 sequence: CASSGADTEAFF. The CDR3 coding sequence is TGCGCCAGCAGTGGTGCGGACACTGAAGCTTTCTTT.

This chain uses TRBV29-1 with TRBJ2-3, with a tentative D call TRBD2 (5 bases). V was cut by 5 bases and J by 0 bases, with 9 bases left in between. The germline V gene has CDR1 SQVTM and CDR2 ANQGSEA. The CDR3 length is 13 residues. The CDR3 loop reads CSVPSLSTDTQYF. In DNA form, the CDR3 reads TGCAGCGTTCCTAGCCTCAGCACAGATACGCAGTATTTT.

V and J are TRBV6-5 and TRBJ1-3; weak D call: TRBD1 (5 bases). The CDR3 totals 16 residues. Germline CDR1 is MNHEY and CDR2 is SVGAGI. V lost 2 bases and J 2 bases, leaving 13 bases between the germline ends. CDR3 sequence (DNA): TGTGCCAGCAGTTACGGTTTGGGGACTACTGGAAACACCATATATTTT. It specifies CASSYGLGTTGNTIYF.

This clone was recorded once. The genes are TRBV7-2 and TRBJ1-3; no clear D gene. This CDR3 contains 15 residues. Germline values: CDR1 SGHTA, CDR2 FQGNSA. V was cut by 4 bases and J by 1 base, with 11 bases left in between. The CDR3 sequence is CASSSQWGSGNTIYF. CDR3 sequence (DNA): TGTGCCAGCAGCTCCCAGTGGGGATCTGGAAACACCATATATTTT.

This chain uses TRBV2 with TRBJ1-6, with 11 nucleotides matching TRBD1. Looked up from germline, CDR1 is SNHLY and CDR2 is FYNNEI. CDR3 size: 15 residues. Trimming cost V 5 bases and J 14 bases; bases outside gene matches: 11. The CDR3 region has the DNA TGTGCCAGCAGTCTTACCGGGACAGGGGGTCACACCCTCCACTTT. It specifies CASSLTGTGGHTLHF.

This rearrangement joins TRBV29-1 to TRBJ1-4; possibly TRBD1 for D (6 bases). CDR1 SQVTM and CDR2 ANQGSEA come from the germline V gene. The CDR3 contains 13 residues. With 6 bases removed from V and 4 bases from J, the gap between germline ends came to 12 bases. The CDR3 bases are TGCAGCGTCTGTCGACAGGATAATGAAAAACTGTTTTTT. Encoded protein: CSVCRQDNEKLFF.

This clone was recorded once. This rearrangement joins TRBV6-5 to TRBJ1-5, with TRBD1 as a possible D gene (5 bases). The CDR3 covers 15 residues. V was cut by 0 bases and J by 2 bases, with 8 bases left in between. Germline V lookup: CDR1 MNHEY, CDR2 SVGAGI. The CDR3 DNA reads TGTGCCAGCAGTTACTCGGGGGGGGGCAATCAGCCCCAGCATTTT. Its protein is CASSYSGGGNQPQHF.

The chain joins TRBV6-2 or TRBV6-3 to TRBJ2-3; 9 bases align to TRBD1. The CDR3 totals 16 residues. V dropped 0 bases and J dropped 4; count of bases not matched to a gene: 5. The V gene's germline CDR1 is MNHEY and CDR2 SVGEGT. CDR3 loop: CASSYSGQGSSDTQYF. CDR3 sequence (DNA): TGTGCCAGCAGTTACTCAGGACAGGGGTCCTCAGATACGCAGTATTTT.

The rearrangement joins TRBV23-1 to TRBJ2-1; D possibly corresponds to TRBD1 (5 bases). TRBV23-1 counts as an open reading frame of uncertain function. The CDR3 contains 13 residues. V was shortened by 7 bases and J by 6 bases, with 13 bases between the two germline ends. CDR3 in DNA: TGCGCCAGCACCCCGAGCGACAGCAATGAGCAGTTCTTC. This codes for CASTPSDSNEQFF.

The genes are TRBV5-6 and TRBJ1-6; maybe TRBD1 (5 bases). V was trimmed by 0 bases and J by 5 bases, leaving 12 bases between them. The germline gives CDR1 SGHDT, CDR2 YYEEEE. There are 16 residues in the CDR3. For the CDR3, the DNA is TGTGCCAGCAGCTTGGACGGGGGTTCCAATAATTCACCCCTCCACTTT. Residues: CASSLDGGSNNSPLHF.

V is TRBV7-6 and J is TRBJ2-1; D remains ambiguous. The CDR3 has 14 amino acids. Germline CDR1 and CDR2: SGHVS and FNYEAQ. V lost 2 bases and J 0 bases, leaving 5 bases between the germline ends. CDR3 sequence reads: CASSLKTSYNEQFF. The CDR3, as DNA: TGTGCCAGCAGCTTAAAGACCTCCTACAATGAGCAGTTCTTC.

This clone was observed a handful of times. This rearrangement joins TRBV5-5 to TRBJ1-1; no definite D call. This CDR3 region has 13 residues. V lost 0 bases to trimming and J lost 5 bases, with 8 bases between them. CDR1 and CDR2 (germline): SGHKS, YYEKEE (reference sequence). The CDR3 DNA reads as TGTGCCAGCAGCTTGGCGGGAAGGACTGAAGCTTTCTTT. The encoded protein is CASSLAGRTEAFF.

This clone was counted once. This chain connects TRBV30 to TRBJ2-7, with TRBD2 matching 9 bases. Germline V gene lookup returns CDR1 GTSNPN and CDR2 SVGIG (reference sequence). The junction had 1 base not matched to a gene; V was cut back by 4 bases and J by 3 bases. The CDR3 is 12 amino acids. CDR3 sequence reads: CAWTSGIYEQYF. The CDR3 bases are TGTGCCTGGACTAGCGGGATCTACGAGCAGTACTTC.

The chain uses TRBV5-6 and TRBJ1-2; weak D call: TRBD1 (6 bases). Trimming removed 4 bases at V and 4 bases at J, with 17 bases between. The germline V gene encodes CDR1 SGHDT and CDR2 YYEEEE. The CDR3 sequence is 15 residues long. The CDR3: CASSPRNRVTYGYTF. The CDR3 nucleotides read TGTGCCAGCAGCCCACGGAACAGGGTAACCTATGGCTACACCTTC. The entire variable domain, with the rest obtained from reference TRBV5-6 and TRBJ1-2, is as follows: DAGVTQSPTHLIKTRGQQVTLRCSPKSGHDTVSWYQQALGQGPQFIFQYYEEEERQRGNFPDRFSGHQFPNYSSELNVNALLLGDSALYLCASSPRNRVTYGYTFGSGTRLTVV.

This clone was detected ten times or more. The chain combines TRBV7-2 with TRBJ2-7; TRBD2 matches 11 bases. The length of the CDR3 is 16 residues. With V trimmed by 2 bases and J by 2 bases, 5 bases remained unmatched. Germline V gene data show CDR1 as SGHTA and CDR2 as FQGNSA. The CDR3 DNA is TGTGCCAGCAGCTTACAACTAGCGGGGGCAACCTACGAGCAGTACTTC. Translated: CASSLQLAGATYEQYF.

The CDR3 region is CASNSQRDSFYYTF. DNA for the CDR3: TGTGCCAGTAATTCACAGAGGGACAGTTTTTACTACACCTTC. The rearrangement joins TRBV19 to TRBJ1-2; TRBD1 matches at 7 bases. CDR1 is LNHDA and CDR2 is SQIVND in the germline V gene (reference sequence). The junction had 15 bases not matched to a gene; V was cut back by 7 bases and J by 10 bases. This CDR3 spans 14 amino acids.

The chain carries TRBV6-5 and TRBJ1-2; tentatively, D is TRBD1 (6 bases). CDR1 and CDR2 (germline): MNHEY, SVGAGI. The CDR3 extends over 14 amino acids. V was shortened by 6 bases and J by 8 bases, with 19 bases between the two germline ends. CDR3 in amino acids: CASRYEQGQGGYTF. Written as DNA, the CDR3 is TGTGCCAGCAGATACGAACAGGGTCAAGGCGGCTACACCTTC.